This T cell receptor beta chain was sequenced for a study of T cells in Graves' hyperthyroidism and ophthalmopathy. There were TCR beta CDR3 regions amplified from RNA transcripts. HTBI primers were the set used in a first-round RT-PCR of the TCR CDR3. Using its own MiXCR run on the multiplex PCR reads, TCRdb lists one record per CDR3 protein. Of around 430,000 distinct CDR3 sequences in the sample, around 14% were seen once. This clonotype came up many times. Its target is not known. Subjects aged 18 to 65 presented with newly diagnosed hyperthyroidism of less than 2 months' duration. From approximately 9.3 ml of fresh peripheral blood, PBMCs were isolated. Between the trimmed V and J ends, which lost 3 bases and 2 bases, there was a span of 0 bases. The CDR3 runs to 11 residues. Germline CDR1 is SNHLY and CDR2 is FYNNEI. Study-level points and caveats: The model predicted ophthalmopathy a median roughly 6.5 months before onset.

This chain joins TRBV2 and TRBJ2-3; the D is unclear. This sequence originates from a woman aged 25 to 45 with Graves' hyperthyroidism. The sequencing sample was made of blood. CDR3 sequence: CASSDTDTQYF. The CDR3 nucleotides read TGTGCCAGCAGTGACACAGATACGCAGTATTTT. The full variable domain, rest sourced from reference TRBV2 and TRBJ2-3, is EPEVTQTPSHQVTQMGQEVILRCVPISNHLYFYWYRQILGQKVEFLVSFYNNEISEKSEIFDDQFSVERPDGSNFTLKIRSTKLEDSAMYFCASSDTDTQYFGPGTRLTVL.